This passage covers 2 T cell receptor beta chains from one sample sequenced in a study of human T cells and chemical hapten exposure. TCRdb redid the calling of the RACE reads with MiXCR, one entry per CDR3 protein. The sample gives 370,000 or so distinct CDR3 sequences, roughly 5% of which show up once; about 2.1% is in the top ten. The sample's time point: patch test 1, 2 weeks after DPC sensitization. Treatment: therapeutic diphenylcyclopropenone sensitization with weekly scalp DPC. The input for sequencing was whole blood, taken in connection with sensitization to the hapten diphenylcyclopropenone (DPC). Every receptor here comes from a woman aged 45-65 years with alopecia areata. Some clones in this sample may be carry-over from other donors' samples.

The chain recombines TRBV6-5 with TRBJ1-2, with D tentatively TRBD1 (5 bases). The CDR3 sequence is 13 residues long. The germline V and J ends were trimmed by 5 bases and 5 bases, with 12 bases remaining between them. Germline CDR1 is MNHEY and CDR2 is SVGAGI. This CDR3 is CASSADREYGYTF. The CDR3 bases are TGTGCCAGCAGTGCCGACAGAGAGTATGGCTACACCTTC.

This clonotype was detected many times. This rearrangement joins TRBV6-5 to TRBJ2-5; TRBD1 agrees at 8 bases. The CDR3 extends over 15 amino acids. After removal of 0 bases from V and 5 bases from J, the junction contained 5 bases not matched to a gene. Per germline, CDR1 MNHEY and CDR2 SVGAGI. The DNA for the CDR3 is TGTGCCAGCAGTTACTCCGGACAGGGCGAGGAGACCCAGTACTTC. Its translation is CASSYSGQGEETQYF.